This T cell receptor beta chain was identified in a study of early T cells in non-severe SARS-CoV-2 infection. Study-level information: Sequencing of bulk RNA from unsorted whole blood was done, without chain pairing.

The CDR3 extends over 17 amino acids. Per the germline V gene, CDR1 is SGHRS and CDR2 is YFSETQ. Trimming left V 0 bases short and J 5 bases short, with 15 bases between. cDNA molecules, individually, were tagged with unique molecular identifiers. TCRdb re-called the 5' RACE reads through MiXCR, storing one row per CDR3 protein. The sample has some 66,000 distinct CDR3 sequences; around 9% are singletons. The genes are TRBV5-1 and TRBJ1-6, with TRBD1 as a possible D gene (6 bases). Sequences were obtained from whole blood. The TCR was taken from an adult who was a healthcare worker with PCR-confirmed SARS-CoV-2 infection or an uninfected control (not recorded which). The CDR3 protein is CASSLEGGGPDNSPLHF. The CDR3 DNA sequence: TGCGCCAGCAGCTTGGAAGGCGGGGGGCCGGATAATTCACCCCTCCACTTT. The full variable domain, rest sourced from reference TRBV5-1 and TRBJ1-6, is KAGVTQTPRYLIKTRGQQVTLSCSPISGHRSVSWYQQTPGQGLQFLFEYFSETQRNKGNFPGRFSGRQFSNSRSEMNVSTLELGDSALYLCASSLEGGGPDNSPLHFGNGTRLTVT.